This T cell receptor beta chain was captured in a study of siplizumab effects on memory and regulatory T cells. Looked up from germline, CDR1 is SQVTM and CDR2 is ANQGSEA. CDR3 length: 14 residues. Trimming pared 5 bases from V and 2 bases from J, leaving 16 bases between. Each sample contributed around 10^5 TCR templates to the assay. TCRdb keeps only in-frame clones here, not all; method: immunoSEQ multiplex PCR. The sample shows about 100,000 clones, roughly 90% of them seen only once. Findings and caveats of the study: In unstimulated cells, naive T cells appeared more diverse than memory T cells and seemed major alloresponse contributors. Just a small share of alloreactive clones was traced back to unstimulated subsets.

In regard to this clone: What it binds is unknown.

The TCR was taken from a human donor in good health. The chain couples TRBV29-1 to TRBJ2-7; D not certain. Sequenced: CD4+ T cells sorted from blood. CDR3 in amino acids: CSVRYTGETYEQYF. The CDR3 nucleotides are TGCAGCGTTAGGTACACCGGAGAAACCTACGAGCAGTACTTC.